The source of this T cell receptor beta chain is a study of a mutant IDH1 vaccine in newly diagnosed glioma. Regarding the study as a whole: It seemed that pseudoprogression was not linked to changes in the top peripheral T cell clonotypes. Among all patients, vaccine-induced immune responses occurred in 90% to 95%.

This sample's time point: week 5, during vaccination. The content of each vaccine dose was 300 ug of mutant IDH1 20-mer peptide, and topical imiquimod accompanied it. Per the germline V gene, CDR1 is MNHNS and CDR2 is SASEGT. Trimming took off 4 bases at V and 5 bases at J, with 14 bases between the two ends. The CDR3 extends over 14 amino acids. Profiled with immunoSEQ multiplex PCR; TCRdb holds only in-frame clones, not every one. The sample has around 56,000 clones, 65% to 90% seen once; the top ten hold over 3%. This clone was counted between two and nine times. Its target is unknown. This sequence was found in a woman aged 18-29 years with glioma. Some clones in this sample may be carry-over from other donors' samples. The specimen comprised PBMCs, sampled from a glioma patient whose treatment included an IDH1 peptide vaccine. The chain has TRBV6-1 and TRBJ2-5; D may be TRBD1 or TRBD2 (5 bases each). CDR3 bases: TGTGCCAGCAGTGCTCAGGGTGAGGGGGAGACCCAGTACTTC. Amino acid sequence: CASSAQGEGETQYF.